This TCR beta chain originates from a study of blood T cell repertoires in COVID-19. Study-wide background: Samples came from the United States, Italy and Spain, spanning acute and convalescent COVID-19. T cells, B-cell-depleted T cells, or PBMCs provided the cDNA or gDNA that served as material.

Participant age was roughly 18 to 95 years, and participants resided in roughly 25 US areas. Two negative PCRs, clearance, or symptom resolution characterized the recovered Cohort 3 donors. In its sample, this clone was seen once. Germline V CDR1 and CDR2: SEHNR, FQNEAQ (reference sequence). Deletions cut 1 base from V and 8 bases from J, with 11 bases between. This CDR3 is built from 14 residues. The data were produced by immunoSEQ multiplex PCR, yet TCRdb's version contains in-frame clones alone and is incomplete. The sample contains around 380,000 clones, 87% of which appear only once. Input material: PBMCs or T cells enriched from blood (not recorded which). J is TRBJ1-4 and V is TRBV7-9, with TRBD1 as a possible D gene (6 bases). The sequence came from a man aged 25-45 years who had recovered from COVID-19. The CDR3 is CASSLEQGGEKLFF. CDR3 nucleotide sequence: TGTGCCAGCAGCTTAGAACAGGGTGGAGAAAAACTGTTTTTT.